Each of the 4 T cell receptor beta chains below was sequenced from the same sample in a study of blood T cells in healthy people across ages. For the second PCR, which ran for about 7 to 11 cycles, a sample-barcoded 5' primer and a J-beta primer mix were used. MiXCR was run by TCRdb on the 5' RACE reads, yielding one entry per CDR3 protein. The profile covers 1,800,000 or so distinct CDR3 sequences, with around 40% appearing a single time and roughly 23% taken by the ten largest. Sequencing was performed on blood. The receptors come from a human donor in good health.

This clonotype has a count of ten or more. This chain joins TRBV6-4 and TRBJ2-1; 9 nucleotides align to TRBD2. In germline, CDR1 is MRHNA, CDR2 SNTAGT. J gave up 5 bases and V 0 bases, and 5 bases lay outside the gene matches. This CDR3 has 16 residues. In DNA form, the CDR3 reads TGTGCCAGCAGTGACTCGGGGCGGGGGGGTGACAATGAGCAGTTCTTC. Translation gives CASSDSGRGGDNEQFF.

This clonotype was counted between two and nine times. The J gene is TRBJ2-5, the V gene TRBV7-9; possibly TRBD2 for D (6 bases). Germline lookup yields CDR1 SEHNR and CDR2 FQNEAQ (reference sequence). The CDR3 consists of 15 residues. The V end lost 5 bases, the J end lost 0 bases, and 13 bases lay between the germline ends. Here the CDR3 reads CASSLSRDYQETQYF. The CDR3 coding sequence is TGTGCCAGCAGCCTCAGCCGGGACTACCAAGAGACCCAGTACTTC.

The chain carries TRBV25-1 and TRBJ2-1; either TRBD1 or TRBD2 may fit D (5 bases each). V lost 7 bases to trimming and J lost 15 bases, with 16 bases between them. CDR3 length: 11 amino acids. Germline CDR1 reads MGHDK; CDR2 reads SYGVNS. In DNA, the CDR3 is TGTGCCAGCACTTCCACCGGGACCGCGTTCTTC. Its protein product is CASTSTGTAFF.

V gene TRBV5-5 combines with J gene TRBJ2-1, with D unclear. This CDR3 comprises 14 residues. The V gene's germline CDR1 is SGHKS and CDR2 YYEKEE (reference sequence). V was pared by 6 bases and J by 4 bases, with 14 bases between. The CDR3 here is CASTPPDKYNEQFF. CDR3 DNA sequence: TGTGCCAGCACCCCCCCAGACAAGTACAATGAGCAGTTCTTC. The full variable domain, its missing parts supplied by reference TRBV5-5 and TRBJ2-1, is DAGVTQSPTHLIKTRGQQVTLRCSPISGHKSVSWYQQVLGQGPQFIFQYYEKEERGRGNFPDRFSARQFPNYSSELNVNALLLGDSALYLCASTPPDKYNEQFFGPGTRLTVL.